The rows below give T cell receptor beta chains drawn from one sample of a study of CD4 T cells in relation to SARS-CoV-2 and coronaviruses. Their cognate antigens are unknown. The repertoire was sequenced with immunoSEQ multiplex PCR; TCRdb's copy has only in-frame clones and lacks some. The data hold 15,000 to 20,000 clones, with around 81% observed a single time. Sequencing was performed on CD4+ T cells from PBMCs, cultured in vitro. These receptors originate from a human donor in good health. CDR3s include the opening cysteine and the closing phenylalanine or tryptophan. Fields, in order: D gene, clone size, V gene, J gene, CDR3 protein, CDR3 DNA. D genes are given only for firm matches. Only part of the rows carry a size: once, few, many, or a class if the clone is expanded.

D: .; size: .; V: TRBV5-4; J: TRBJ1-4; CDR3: CASSLGAVREKLFF; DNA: TGTGCCAGCAGCTTGGGGGCAGTACGCGAAAAACTGTTTTTT
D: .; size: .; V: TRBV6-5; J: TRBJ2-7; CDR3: CASGTPSWEQYF; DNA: TGTGCCAGCGGGACACCTTCGTGGGAGCAGTACTTC
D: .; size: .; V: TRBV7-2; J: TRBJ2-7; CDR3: CASSLAGLSSYEQYF; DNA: TGTGCCAGCAGCTTAGCGGGGTTAAGCTCCTACGAGCAGTACTTC
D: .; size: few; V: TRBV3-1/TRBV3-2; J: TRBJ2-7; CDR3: CASSPRGGGEQYF; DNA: TGTGCCAGCAGCCCTCGAGGGGGAGGCGAGCAGTACTTC
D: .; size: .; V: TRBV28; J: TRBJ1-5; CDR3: CASSYGQSNQPQHF; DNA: TGTGCCAGCAGTTACGGGCAGAGCAATCAGCCCCAGCATTTT
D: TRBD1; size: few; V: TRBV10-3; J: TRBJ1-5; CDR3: CAISEGTGRNQPQHF; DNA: TGTGCCATCTCGGAAGGGACAGGGCGAAATCAGCCCCAGCATTTT
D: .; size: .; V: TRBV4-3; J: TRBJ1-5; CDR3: CASSKADSPNQPQHF; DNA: TGCGCCAGCAGCAAAGCAGACAGTCCCAATCAGCCCCAGCATTTT
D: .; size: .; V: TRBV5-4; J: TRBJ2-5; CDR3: CASSLGDGYQETQYF; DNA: TGTGCCAGCAGCTTGGGGGACGGGTACCAAGAGACCCAGTACTTC
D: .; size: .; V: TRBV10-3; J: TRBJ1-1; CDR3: CAISEGGMNTEAFF; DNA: TGTGCCATCAGTGAGGGGGGGATGAACACTGAAGCTTTCTTT
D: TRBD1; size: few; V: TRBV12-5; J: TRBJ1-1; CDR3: CASGLRTGKNTEAFF; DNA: TGTGCTAGTGGCTTGCGGACAGGGAAAAACACTGAAGCTTTCTTT
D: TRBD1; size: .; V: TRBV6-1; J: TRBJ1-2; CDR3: CASVPGQANYGYTF; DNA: TGTGCCAGCGTCCCGGGACAGGCCAACTATGGCTACACCTTC
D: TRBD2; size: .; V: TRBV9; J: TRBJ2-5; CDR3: CASSVGGSGETQYF; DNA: TGTGCCAGCAGCGTTGGCGGGAGTGGGGAGACCCAGTACTTC
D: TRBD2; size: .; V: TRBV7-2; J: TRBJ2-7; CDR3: CASSLTSGRSYEQYF; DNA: TGTGCCAGCAGCTTAACTAGCGGGCGATCCTACGAGCAGTACTTC
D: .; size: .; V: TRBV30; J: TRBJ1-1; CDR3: CACKTLGGLAEAFF; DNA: TGTGCCTGCAAAACTCTAGGGGGGCTAGCTGAAGCTTTCTTT
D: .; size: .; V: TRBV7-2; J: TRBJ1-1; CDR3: CASSFTRVNTEAFF; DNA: TGTGCCAGCAGCTTCACCAGGGTGAACACTGAAGCTTTCTTT
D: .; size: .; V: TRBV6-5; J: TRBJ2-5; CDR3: CASSPGGQETQYF; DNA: TGTGCCAGTTCACCCGGGGGCCAAGAGACCCAGTACTTC
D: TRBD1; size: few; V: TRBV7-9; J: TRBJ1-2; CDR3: CASSLTGGAFYGYTF; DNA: TGTGCCAGCAGCCTGACAGGGGGCGCTTTTTATGGCTACACCTTC
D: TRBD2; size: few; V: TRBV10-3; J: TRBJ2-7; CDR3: CATSPLAGELSYEQYF; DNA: TGTGCCACCTCCCCACTAGCGGGAGAGCTGTCCTACGAGCAGTACTTC
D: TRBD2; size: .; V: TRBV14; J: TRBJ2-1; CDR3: CASSQDGWGGNEQFF; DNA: TGTGCCAGCAGCCAAGATGGGTGGGGGGGCAATGAGCAGTTCTTC
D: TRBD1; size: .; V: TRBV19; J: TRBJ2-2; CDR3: CASSIFGGQGPTGELFF; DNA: TGTGCCAGTAGTATCTTTGGGGGACAGGGTCCCACCGGGGAGCTGTTTTTT
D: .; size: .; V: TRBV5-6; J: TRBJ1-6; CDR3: CASSGPGSNNSPLHF; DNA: TGTGCCAGCAGCGGTCCGGGATCCAATAATTCACCCCTCCACTTT
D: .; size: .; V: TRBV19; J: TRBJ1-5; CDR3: CASSIQDSNQPQHF; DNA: TGTGCCAGTAGTATCCAGGACAGCAATCAGCCCCAGCATTTT
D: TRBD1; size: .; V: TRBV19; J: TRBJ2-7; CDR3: CASSRRQGVDEQYF; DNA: TGTGCCAGTAGTCGCCGACAGGGGGTCGACGAGCAGTACTTC
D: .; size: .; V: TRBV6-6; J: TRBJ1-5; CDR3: CASSYSITGGDQPQHF; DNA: TGTGCCAGCAGTTACTCGATCACGGGCGGGGATCAGCCCCAGCATTTT
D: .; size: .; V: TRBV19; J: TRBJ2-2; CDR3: CASSIDHAGLGELFF; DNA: TGTGCCAGTAGTATAGATCATGCAGGGCTCGGGGAGCTGTTTTTT
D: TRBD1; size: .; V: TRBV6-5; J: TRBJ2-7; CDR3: CASSLSDRVFNEQYF; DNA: TGTGCCAGCAGTTTATCCGACAGGGTCTTCAACGAGCAGTACTTC
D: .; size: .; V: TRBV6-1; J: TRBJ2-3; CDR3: CASSEAGARTDTQYF; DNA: TGTGCCAGCAGTGAAGCGGGAGCTAGGACAGATACGCAGTATTTT
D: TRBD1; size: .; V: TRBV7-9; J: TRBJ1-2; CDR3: CASSPSTGAPYGYTF; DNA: TGTGCCAGCAGCCCGTCGACAGGGGCCCCTTATGGCTACACCTTC
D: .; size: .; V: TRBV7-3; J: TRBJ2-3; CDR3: CASSALPSGNPSTDTQYF; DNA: TGTGCCAGCAGCGCCCTGCCCAGCGGCAACCCTAGCACAGATACGCAGTATTTT
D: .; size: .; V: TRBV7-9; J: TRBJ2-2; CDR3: CASSLADRYTGELFF; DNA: TGTGCCAGCAGCTTAGCGGACCGATACACCGGGGAGCTGTTTTTT
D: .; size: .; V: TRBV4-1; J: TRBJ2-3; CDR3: CASSPHGVGTDTQYF; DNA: TGCGCCAGCAGCCCACATGGGGTGGGCACAGATACGCAGTATTTT
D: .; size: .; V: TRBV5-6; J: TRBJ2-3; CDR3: CASSLIGRKPTVPDTQYF; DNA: TGTGCCAGCAGCTTGATTGGGAGGAAGCCGACAGTCCCAGATACGCAGTATTTT
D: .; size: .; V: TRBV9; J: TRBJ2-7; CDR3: CASSLSSQTYEQYF; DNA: TGTGCCAGCAGCCTTTCAAGCCAAACCTACGAGCAGTACTTC
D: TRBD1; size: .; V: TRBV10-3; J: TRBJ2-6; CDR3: CAFGITGGAGTGANVLTF; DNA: TGTGCCTTTGGGATAACAGGGGGCGCCGGGACGGGGGCCAACGTCCTGACTTTC
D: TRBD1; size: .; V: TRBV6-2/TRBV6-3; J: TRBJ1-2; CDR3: CASSWQGAMGYTF; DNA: TGTGCCAGCAGCTGGCAGGGGGCGATGGGCTACACCTTC
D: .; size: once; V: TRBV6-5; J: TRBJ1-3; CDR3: CASSKNEGNTIYF; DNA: TGTGCCAGCAGCAAAAACGAGGGAAACACCATATATTTT
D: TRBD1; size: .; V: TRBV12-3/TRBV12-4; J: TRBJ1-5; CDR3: CASRGTGNQPQHF; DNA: TGTGCCAGCAGGGGGACAGGCAATCAGCCCCAGCATTTT
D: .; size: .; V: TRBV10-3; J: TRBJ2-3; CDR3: CAIRDGTSTDTQYF; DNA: TGTGCCATCAGGGACGGGACCAGCACAGATACGCAGTATTTT
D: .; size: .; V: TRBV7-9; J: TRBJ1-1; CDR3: CASSLVDGGSVPAFF; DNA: TGTGCCAGCAGCCTCGTAGATGGAGGGAGCGTACCAGCTTTCTTT
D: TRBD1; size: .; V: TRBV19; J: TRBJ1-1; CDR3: CASSVNPGTGDTEAFF; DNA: TGTGCCAGTAGTGTAAACCCCGGGACAGGGGACACTGAAGCTTTCTTT
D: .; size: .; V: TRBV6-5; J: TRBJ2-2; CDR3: CASSYYGIRTGELFF; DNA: TGTGCCAGCAGTTACTACGGGATTCGCACCGGGGAGCTGTTTTTT
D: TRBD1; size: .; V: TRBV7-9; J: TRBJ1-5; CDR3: CASSPRGQGAVEPQHF; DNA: TGTGCCAGCAGCCCCAGAGGACAGGGGGCGGTGGAGCCCCAGCATTTT
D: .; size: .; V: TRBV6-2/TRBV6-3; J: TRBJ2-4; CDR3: CASSYSSVRVAGLAKNIQYF; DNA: TGTGCCAGCAGTTACTCGAGTGTGCGAGTGGCGGGGTTAGCCAAAAACATTCAGTACTTC
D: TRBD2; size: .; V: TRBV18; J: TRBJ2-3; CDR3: CASSPRVSGRDTQYF; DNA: TGTGCCAGCTCACCACGTGTTAGCGGGAGGGATACGCAGTATTTT
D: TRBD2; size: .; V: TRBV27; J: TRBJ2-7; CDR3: CASSFSGTSGRYEQYF; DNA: TGTGCCAGCAGTTTCTCCGGGACTAGCGGAAGATACGAGCAGTACTTC
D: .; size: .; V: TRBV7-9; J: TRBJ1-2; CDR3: CASSGNLNYGYTF; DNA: TGTGCCAGCAGCGGAAACCTCAACTATGGCTACACCTTC
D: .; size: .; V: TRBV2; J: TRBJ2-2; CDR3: CASRGENTGELFF; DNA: TGTGCCAGCAGAGGAGAGAACACCGGGGAGCTGTTTTTT